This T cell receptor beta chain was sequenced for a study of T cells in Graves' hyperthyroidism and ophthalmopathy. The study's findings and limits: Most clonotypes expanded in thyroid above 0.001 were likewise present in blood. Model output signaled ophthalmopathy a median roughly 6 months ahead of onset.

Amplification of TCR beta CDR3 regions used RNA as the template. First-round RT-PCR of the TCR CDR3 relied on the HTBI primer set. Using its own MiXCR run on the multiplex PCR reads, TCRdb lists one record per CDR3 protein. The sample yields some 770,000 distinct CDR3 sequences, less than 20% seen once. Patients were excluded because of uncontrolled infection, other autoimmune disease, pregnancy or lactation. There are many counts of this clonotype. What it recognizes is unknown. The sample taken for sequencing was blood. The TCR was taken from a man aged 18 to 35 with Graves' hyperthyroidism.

CDR3 region: CSVEDDRGGTEAFF. The CDR3 DNA reads as TGCAGCGTTGAAGACGACAGGGGTGGCACTGAAGCTTTCTTT. The chain has TRBV29-1 and TRBJ1-1, with 8 bases identical to TRBD1. J lost 4 bases, V lost 0 bases, and 4 bases had no gene match. This CDR3 comprises 14 residues. CDR1 is SQVTM, CDR2 ANQGSEA, per germline.